This TCR beta chain emerged from a study of CD8+ T cells in alopecia areata (dated by TCRdb to the late 2010s). Turning to the overall study: The treated patients, all with moderate-to-severe alopecia areata, were enrolled in an open-label pilot trial of oral tofacitinib given at 5 to 10 mg twice daily. To study T cell clonal expansion in alopecia areata, the researchers applied high-throughput TCRbeta sequencing to both the C3H/HeJ mouse model and human patients. Human TCRbeta sequencing covered scalp tissue and sorted CD4+ and CD8+ peripheral blood T cells from patchy and totalis/universalis alopecia areata patients and healthy controls. immunoSEQ multiplex PCR using 35 Vbeta forward primers and 13 Jbeta reverse primers was used to amplify TCRbeta CDR3 regions. Scalp clonality was compared across normal scalp (n=4), patchy alopecia areata scalp (n=8), and alopecia totalis/universalis scalp (n=8). Patients on tofacitinib were biopsied at baseline and after 4 and 24 weeks of treatment, and several of the patients also had a later scalp biopsy. RNA was obtained with the PAXgene miRNA kit for fixed scalp, the miRNeasy kit for PBMCs, and the RNeasy kit for mouse skin. Patients received tofacitinib for 6 to 18 months and were then followed off drug for 6 months to check for delayed response and recurrence.

With regard to this clone: The antigen it binds to is not known. Base quality data are lacking; no much larger clone is found one base away.

In the germline V gene, CDR1 corresponds to SGHRS and CDR2 to YFSETQ. Deletion took 1 base off V and 0 bases off J, with a span of 5 bases between the germline ends. CDR3 length: 15 amino acids, cysteine to phenylalanine. The sequence is cut down to CDR3 DNA, 45 bases in frame from base 1. Libraries were built with the immunoSEQ multiplex PCR assay. For TCR sequencing, RNA was extracted from every sample and reverse transcribed into cDNA to serve as template. First-strand cDNA was synthesized with SuperScript III using a 2:1 mix of oligo-dT and random hexamers. Amplification bias was assessed with a synthetic immune receptor repertoire, and residual bias was removed computationally. Concerning the study's data processing: Raw reads were preprocessed for error removal, and CDR3 was defined according to IMGT conventions as running from the conserved cysteine to phenylalanine. Clonality was computed as 1 minus the Shannon entropy, with the entropy normalized by log2 of the number of productive unique TCRs. Whether scalp clones were CD4 or CD8 was inferred by matching scalp TCRbeta sequences against CD4 and CD8 repertoires sorted from blood. TCRdb provides this immuneACCESS table in a form limited to in-frame rearrangements. Some clones are lacking; in checked studies, under half of them reflect an unresolved V gene, and why the rest are absent is not known. Clone size and V and J calls were adopted from that table, with D and trimming inferred from the DNA. Across this sample there are 110,000 or so clones, with roughly two fifths seen only once. The ten top clones hold 3% to 3.5% of the sample.

From alopecia areata patients, peripheral blood was collected along with lesional scalp punch biopsies. PBMCs were isolated by density centrifugation and stained for CD3, CD4 and CD8, and CD4+ and CD8+ T cells were sorted on a FACSAria. The paper as a whole reports these results and caveats: Higher clonality and more expanded CD8+ clones were observed in lesional scalp than in normal scalp, particularly in alopecia totalis/universalis, a finding suggestive of antigenic drive. Unlike mouse skin, where gammadelta T cells dominate, normal human skin contains resident alphabeta T cells that get sequenced too, which complicates analysis of the scalp TCR repertoire. Shared TCR sequences between patients were less evident than in mice, which may be partly attributable to HLA diversity in the patient population.

Sequencing input: CD4+ T cells sorted from blood. The TCR sequence derives from a human donor with alopecia areata. The chain joins TRBV5-1 to TRBJ2-6; no D gene call is confident. The DNA sequence is TGCGCCAGCAGCTTGCAATCCTCTGGGGCCAACGTCCTGACTTTC. It encodes CASSLQSSGANVLTF.